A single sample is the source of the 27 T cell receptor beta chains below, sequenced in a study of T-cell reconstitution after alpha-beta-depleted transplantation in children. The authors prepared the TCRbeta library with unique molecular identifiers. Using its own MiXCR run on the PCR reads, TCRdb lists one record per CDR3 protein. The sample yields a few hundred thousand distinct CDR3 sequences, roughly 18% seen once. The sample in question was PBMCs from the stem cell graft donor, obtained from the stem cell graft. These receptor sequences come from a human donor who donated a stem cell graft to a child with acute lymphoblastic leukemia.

The CDR3 bases are TGTGCCAGTAGTCCCTGGGGAGCGGGACCGGAAGAGACCCAGTACTTC. Translating gives CASSPWGAGPEETQYF. This rearrangement joins TRBV19 to TRBJ2-5, with TRBD2 matching 7 bases. CDR3 length: 16 amino acids. Germline trimming cut 5 bases from V and 3 bases from J; bases unmatched to any gene: 12. Germline V gene data show CDR1 as LNHDA and CDR2 as SQIVND (reference sequence).

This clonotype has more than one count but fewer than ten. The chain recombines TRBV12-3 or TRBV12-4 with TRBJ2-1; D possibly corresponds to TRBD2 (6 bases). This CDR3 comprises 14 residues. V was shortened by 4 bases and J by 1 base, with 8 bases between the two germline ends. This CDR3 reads CASSWGGSYNEQFF. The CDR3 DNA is TGTGCCAGCAGTTGGGGAGGTTCCTACAATGAGCAGTTCTTC.

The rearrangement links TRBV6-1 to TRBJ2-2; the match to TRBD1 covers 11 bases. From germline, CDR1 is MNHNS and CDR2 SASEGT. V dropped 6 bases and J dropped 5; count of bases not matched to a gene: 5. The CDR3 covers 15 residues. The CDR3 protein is CASSAGQGATGELFF. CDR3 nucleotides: TGTGCCAGCAGCGCCGGACAGGGGGCGACCGGGGAGCTGTTTTTT.

CDR3 coding DNA: TGTGCCACCAGTGACCGGACAGGAAACACCGGGGAGCTGTTTTTT. Translating it yields CATSDRTGNTGELFF. The rearrangement joins TRBV24-1 to TRBJ2-2, with 7 bases matching TRBD1. CDR1 and CDR2 (germline): KGHDR, SFDVKD. The CDR3 is 15 residues long. J was trimmed by 2 bases and V by 4 bases; bases with no gene match: 3.

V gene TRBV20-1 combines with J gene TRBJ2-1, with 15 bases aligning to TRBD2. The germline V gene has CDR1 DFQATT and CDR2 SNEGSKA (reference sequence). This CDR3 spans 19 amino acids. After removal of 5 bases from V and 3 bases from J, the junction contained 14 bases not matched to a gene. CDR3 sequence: CSAEDPGTSGRPRYNEQFF. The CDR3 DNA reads TGCAGTGCTGAAGATCCCGGGACTAGCGGGAGGCCCCGCTACAATGAGCAGTTCTTC.

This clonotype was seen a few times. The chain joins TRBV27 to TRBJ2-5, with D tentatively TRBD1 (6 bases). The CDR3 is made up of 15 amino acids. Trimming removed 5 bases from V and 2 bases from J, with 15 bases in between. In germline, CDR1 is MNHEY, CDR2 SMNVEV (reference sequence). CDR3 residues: CASSTRTELQETQYF. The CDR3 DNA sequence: TGTGCCAGCAGTACCCGGACAGAGTTACAAGAGACCCAGTACTTC.

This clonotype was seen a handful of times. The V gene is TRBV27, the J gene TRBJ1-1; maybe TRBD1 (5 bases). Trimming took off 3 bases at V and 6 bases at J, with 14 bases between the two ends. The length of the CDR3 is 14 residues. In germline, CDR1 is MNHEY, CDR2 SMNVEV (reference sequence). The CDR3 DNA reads TGTGCCAGCAGTTTGGGGGGTGCGGGTTCTGAAGCTTTCTTT. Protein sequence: CASSLGGAGSEAFF.

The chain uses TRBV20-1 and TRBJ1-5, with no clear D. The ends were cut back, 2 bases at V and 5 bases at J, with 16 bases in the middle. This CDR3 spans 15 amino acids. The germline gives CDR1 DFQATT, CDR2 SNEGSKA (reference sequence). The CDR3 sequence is CSARMSAFGDQPQHF. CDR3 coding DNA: TGCAGTGCTAGAATGTCAGCGTTTGGGGATCAGCCCCAGCATTTT.

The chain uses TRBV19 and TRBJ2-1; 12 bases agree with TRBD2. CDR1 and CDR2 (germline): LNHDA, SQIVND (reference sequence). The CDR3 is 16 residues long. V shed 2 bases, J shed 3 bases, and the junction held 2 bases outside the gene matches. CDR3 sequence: CASSIQLAGGYNEQFF. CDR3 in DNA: TGTGCCAGTAGTATACAACTAGCGGGAGGCTACAATGAGCAGTTCTTC.

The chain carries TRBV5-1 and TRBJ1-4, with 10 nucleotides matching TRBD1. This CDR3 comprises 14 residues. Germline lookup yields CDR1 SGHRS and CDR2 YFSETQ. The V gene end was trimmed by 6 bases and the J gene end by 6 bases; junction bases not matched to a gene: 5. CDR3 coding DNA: TGCGCCAGCAATCCGGGGACAGGGGATGAAAAACTGTTTTTT. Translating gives CASNPGTGDEKLFF. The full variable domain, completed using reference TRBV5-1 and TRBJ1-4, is KAGVTQTPRYLIKTRGQQVTLSCSPISGHRSVSWYQQTPGQGLQFLFEYFSETQRNKGNFPGRFSGRQFSNSRSEMNVSTLELGDSALYLCASNPGTGDEKLFFGSGTQLSVL.

CDR3 region: CATSDSRVIGELFF. In DNA, the CDR3 is TGTGCCACCAGTGATTCTAGGGTGATCGGGGAGCTGTTTTTT. V usage is TRBV24-1 and J usage is TRBJ2-2; D not certain. The V end lost 2 bases, the J end lost 7 bases, and 10 bases lay between the germline ends. The CDR3 runs 14 residues. Germline CDR1 KGHDR, CDR2 SFDVKD.

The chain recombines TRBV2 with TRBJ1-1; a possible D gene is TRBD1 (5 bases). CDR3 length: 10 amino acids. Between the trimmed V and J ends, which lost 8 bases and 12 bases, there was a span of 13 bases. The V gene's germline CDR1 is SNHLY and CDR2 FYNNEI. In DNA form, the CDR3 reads TGTGCCAGCTCGGGGGAACGCCCTTTCTTT. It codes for CASSGERPFF.

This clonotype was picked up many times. The CDR3 protein is CASSQGPGPLGNVLTF. The CDR3 DNA sequence: TGCGCCAGCAGCCAAGGCCCTGGACCCCTCGGCAACGTCCTGACTTTC. The chain joins TRBV4-1 to TRBJ2-6; D gene unclear. This CDR3 region has 16 residues. The germline V gene encodes CDR1 MGHRA and CDR2 YSYEKL. Trimming shortened V by 1 base and J by 9 bases, and 16 bases separated the two germline ends.

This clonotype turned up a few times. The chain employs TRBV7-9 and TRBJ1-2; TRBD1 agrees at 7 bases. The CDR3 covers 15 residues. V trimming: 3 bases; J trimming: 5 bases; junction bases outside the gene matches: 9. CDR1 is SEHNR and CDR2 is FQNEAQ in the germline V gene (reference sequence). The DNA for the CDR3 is TGTGCCAGCAGCTTCCCCGGGACAGAAGGATATGGCTACACCTTC. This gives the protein CASSFPGTEGYGYTF.

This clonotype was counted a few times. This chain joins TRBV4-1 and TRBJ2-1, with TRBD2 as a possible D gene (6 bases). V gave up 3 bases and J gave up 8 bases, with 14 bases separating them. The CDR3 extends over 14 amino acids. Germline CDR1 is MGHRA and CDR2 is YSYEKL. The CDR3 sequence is CASSQTGGEYEQFF. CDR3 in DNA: TGCGCCAGCAGCCAGACGGGCGGGGAGTATGAGCAGTTCTTC.

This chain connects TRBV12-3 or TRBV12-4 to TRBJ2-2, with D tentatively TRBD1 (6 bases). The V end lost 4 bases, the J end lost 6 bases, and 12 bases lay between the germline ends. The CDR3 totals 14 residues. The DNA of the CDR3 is TGTGCCAGCAGTTCCCCTACAGGGTCCGGGGAGCTGTTTTTT. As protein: CASSSPTGSGELFF.

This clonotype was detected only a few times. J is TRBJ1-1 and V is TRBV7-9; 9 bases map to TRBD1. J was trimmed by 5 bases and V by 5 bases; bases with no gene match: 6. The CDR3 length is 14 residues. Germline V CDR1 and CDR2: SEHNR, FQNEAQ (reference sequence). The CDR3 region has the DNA TGTGCCAGCAGCCGACCGACAGGGGGTACTGAAGCTTTCTTT. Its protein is CASSRPTGGTEAFF.

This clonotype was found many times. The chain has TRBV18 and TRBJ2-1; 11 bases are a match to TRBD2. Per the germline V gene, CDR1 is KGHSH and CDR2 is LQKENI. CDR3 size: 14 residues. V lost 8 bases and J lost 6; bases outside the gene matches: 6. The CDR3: CASSPGTSGNEQFF. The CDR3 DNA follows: TGTGCCAGCAGCCCCGGGACTAGCGGCAATGAGCAGTTCTTC.

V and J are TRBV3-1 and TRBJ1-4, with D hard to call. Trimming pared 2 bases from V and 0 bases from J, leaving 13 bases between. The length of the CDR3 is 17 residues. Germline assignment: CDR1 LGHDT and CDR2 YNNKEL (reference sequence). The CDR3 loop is CASSQLMDGATNEKLFF. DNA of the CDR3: TGTGCCAGCAGCCAACTAATGGACGGTGCAACTAATGAAAAACTGTTTTTT. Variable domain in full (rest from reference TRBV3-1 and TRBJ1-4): DTAVSQTPKYLVTQMGNDKSIKCEQNLGHDTMYWYKQDSKKFLKIMFSYNNKELIINETVPNRFSPKSPDKAHLNLHINSLELGDSAVYFCASSQLMDGATNEKLFFGSGTQLSVL.

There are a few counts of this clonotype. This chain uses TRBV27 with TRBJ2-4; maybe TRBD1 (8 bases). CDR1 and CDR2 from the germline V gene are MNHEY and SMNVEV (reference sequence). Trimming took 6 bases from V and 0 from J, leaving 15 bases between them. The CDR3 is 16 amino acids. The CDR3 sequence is CASSPQGGIAKNIQYF. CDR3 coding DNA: TGTGCCAGCAGCCCACAGGGGGGGATAGCCAAAAACATTCAGTACTTC.

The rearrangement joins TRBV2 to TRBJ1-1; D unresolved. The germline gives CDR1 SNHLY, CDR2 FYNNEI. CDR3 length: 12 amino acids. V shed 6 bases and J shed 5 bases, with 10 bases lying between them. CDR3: CASRIPGTEAFF. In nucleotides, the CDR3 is TGTGCCAGCAGGATCCCGGGTACTGAAGCTTTCTTT.

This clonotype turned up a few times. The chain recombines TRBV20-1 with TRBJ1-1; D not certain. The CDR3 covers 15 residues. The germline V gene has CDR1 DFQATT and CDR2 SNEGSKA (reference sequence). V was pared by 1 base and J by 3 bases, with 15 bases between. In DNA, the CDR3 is TGCAGTGCTAGAGGGTTGAATCTTAAGGACACTGAAGCTTTCTTT. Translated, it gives CSARGLNLKDTEAFF.

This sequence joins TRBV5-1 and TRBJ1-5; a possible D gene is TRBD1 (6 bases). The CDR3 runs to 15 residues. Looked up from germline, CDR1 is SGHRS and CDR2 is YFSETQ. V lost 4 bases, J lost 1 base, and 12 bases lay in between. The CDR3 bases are TGCGCCAGCAGCACGACCACAGGGAGCAATCAGCCCCAGCATTTT. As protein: CASSTTTGSNQPQHF.

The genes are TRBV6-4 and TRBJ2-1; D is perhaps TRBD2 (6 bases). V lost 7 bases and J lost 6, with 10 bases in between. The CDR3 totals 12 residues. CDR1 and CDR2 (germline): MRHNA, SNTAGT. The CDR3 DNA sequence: TGTGCCAGCACCCGGGGGTCCAATGAGCAGTTCTTC. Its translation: CASTRGSNEQFF.

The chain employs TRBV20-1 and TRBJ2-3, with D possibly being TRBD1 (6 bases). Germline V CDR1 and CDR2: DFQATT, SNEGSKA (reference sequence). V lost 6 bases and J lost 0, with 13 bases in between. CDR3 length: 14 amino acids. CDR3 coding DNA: TGCAGTGCCACGGGACAAATCAGCACAGATACGCAGTATTTT. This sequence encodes CSATGQISTDTQYF.

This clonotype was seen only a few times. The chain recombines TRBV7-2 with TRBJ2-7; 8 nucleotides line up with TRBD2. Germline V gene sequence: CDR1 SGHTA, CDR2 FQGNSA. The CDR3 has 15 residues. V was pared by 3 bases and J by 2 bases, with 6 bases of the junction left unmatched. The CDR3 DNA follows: TGTGCCAGCAGCTTCGATACTAGCGGTGCCTACGAGCAGTACTTC. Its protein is CASSFDTSGAYEQYF. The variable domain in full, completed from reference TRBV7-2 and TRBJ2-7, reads GAGVSQSPSNKVTEKGKDVELRCDPISGHTALYWYRQSLGQGLEFLIYFQGNSAPDKSGLPSDRFSAERTGGSVSTLTIQRTQQEDSAVYLCASSFDTSGAYEQYFGPGTRLTVT.

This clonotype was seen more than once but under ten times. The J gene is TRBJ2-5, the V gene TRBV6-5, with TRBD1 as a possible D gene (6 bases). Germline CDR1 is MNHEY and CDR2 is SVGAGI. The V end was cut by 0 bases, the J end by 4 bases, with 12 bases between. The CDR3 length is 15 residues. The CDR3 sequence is CASSYSQGLVETQYF. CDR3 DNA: TGTGCCAGCAGTTACTCGCAGGGGCTCGTAGAGACCCAGTACTTC.